These 32 T cell receptor beta chains were all obtained from the same sample, sequenced in a study of beta chain features in type 1 diabetes. Study-wide findings and caveats: TCRB CDR3s from Type 1 diabetes patients were moderately but significantly shorter in all four CD4+ subsets.

Their antigens remain unidentified. The isolated RNA, all of it, was reverse transcribed, so expressed TCRB transcripts were what got sequenced. The protocol was immunoSEQ multiplex PCR, while the TCRdb copy is restricted to in-frame clones and leaves out a portion. The sample lists about 740,000 clones; 13% were seen once. The sample taken for sequencing was naive CD4+ T cells from blood. These receptor sequences come from a man aged 18 to 30 with type 1 diabetes.

In its sample, this clone was seen a few times. This rearrangement joins TRBV2 to TRBJ1-6; 8 bases are shared with TRBD1. Germline V lookup: CDR1 SNHLY, CDR2 FYNNEI. The J segment lost 10 bases and the V segment lost 1 base, leaving 3 bases of the junction unmatched. CDR3 length: 14 residues. CDR3 nucleotides: TGTGCCAGCAGTGAAGAACAGGGGGTGTCACCCCTCCACTTT. This encodes CASSEEQGVSPLHF.

The chain recombines TRBV7-9 with TRBJ1-1; D is unclear. Germline values: CDR1 SEHNR, CDR2 FQNEAQ (reference sequence). V lost 4 bases and J lost 3, with 9 bases in between. This CDR3 has 13 residues. In DNA, the CDR3 is TGTGCCAGCAGCTGGGATATAGACACTGAAGCTTTCTTT. Its protein is CASSWDIDTEAFF.

The chain combines TRBV4-1 with TRBJ1-2; D remains ambiguous. The CDR3 is 14 residues long. V lost 8 bases and J lost 8, with 21 bases in between. Germline-derived CDR1 and CDR2 are MGHRA and YSYEKL. The CDR3 sequence is CASSRVTTQEGYTF. The CDR3 bases are TGCGCCAGCTCAAGAGTGACTACTCAGGAGGGCTACACCTTC.

This clone was found a few times. The chain couples TRBV28 to TRBJ1-3; D unresolved. CDR1 and CDR2 (germline): MDHEN, SYDVKM. V lost 2 bases and J lost 0, with 8 bases in between. The CDR3 is 15 residues long. In nucleotides, the CDR3 is TGTGCCAGCAGTTTACCGCAAATCTCTGGAAACACCATATATTTT. Protein product: CASSLPQISGNTIYF.

There are a few counts of this clone. The DNA of the CDR3 is TGTGCCAGCAGCTTAGATGGTGCAGCAGATACGCAGTATTTT. Translation gives CASSLDGAADTQYF. This sequence joins TRBV7-3 and TRBJ2-3; D gene ambiguous. This CDR3 contains 14 residues. Germline CDR1 reads SGHTA; CDR2 reads FQGTGA. Between the trimmed V and J ends, which lost 2 bases and 4 bases, there was a span of 10 bases.

The chain couples TRBV6-1 to TRBJ1-1; TRBD1 might be the D (6 bases). Trimming cost V 5 bases and J 0 bases, with 7 bases left between them. The CDR3 runs to 13 residues. Germline loops: CDR1 MNHNS, CDR2 SASEGT. The CDR3 bases are TGTGCCAGCAGTCGACAGGTGAACACTGAAGCTTTCTTT. Protein product: CASSRQVNTEAFF.

This clone was observed a few times. J is TRBJ2-1 and V is TRBV30, with 14 nucleotides matching TRBD2. The CDR3 runs to 15 residues. Germline V gene data show CDR1 as GTSNPN and CDR2 as SVGIG (reference sequence). Losses at the gene ends were 2 bases for V and 6 bases for J; bases not matched to a gene: 3. CDR3 sequence (DNA): TGTGCCTGGAGTACCGGACTAGCGGGGGGCAATGAGCAGTTCTTC. Translated, it gives CAWSTGLAGGNEQFF. The full variable domain, completed using reference TRBV30 and TRBJ2-1, is SQTIHQWPATLVQPVGSPLSLECTVEGTSNPNLYWYRQAAGRGLQLLFYSVGIGQISSEVPQNLSASRPQDRQFILSSKKLLLSDSGFYLCAWSTGLAGGNEQFFGPGTRLTVL.

This clone was seen more than once but under ten times. The genes are TRBV19 and TRBJ2-1, with D unclear. V dropped 6 bases and J dropped 8 bases, with 8 bases sitting between them. CDR1 is LNHDA, CDR2 SQIVND, per germline (reference sequence). The CDR3 is made up of 11 amino acids. CDR3 region: CASSPSDEQFF. In DNA form, the CDR3 reads TGTGCCAGTAGCCCTTCGGATGAGCAGTTCTTC.

The J gene is TRBJ2-5, the V gene TRBV30, with 11 bases identical to TRBD1. Looked up from germline, CDR1 is GTSNPN and CDR2 is SVGIG (reference sequence). The CDR3 covers 13 residues. With V trimmed by 8 bases and J by 5 bases, 7 bases remained unmatched. CDR3 sequence reads: CAHFGTGGETQYF. In nucleotides, the CDR3 is TGTGCCCATTTCGGGACAGGGGGGGAGACCCAGTACTTC.

There are a few counts of this clone. The chain couples TRBV19 to TRBJ2-3; 12 bases match TRBD1. Germline V gene data show CDR1 as LNHDA and CDR2 as SQIVND (reference sequence). The CDR3 is made up of 17 amino acids. V lost 7 bases to trimming and J lost 6 bases; unmatched junction nucleotides: 14. CDR3 loop: CASTTNSGTGGSDTQYF. DNA for the CDR3: TGTGCCAGTACTACGAACTCCGGGACAGGGGGCAGTGATACGCAGTATTTT. Based on the CDR3 plus reference TRBV19 and TRBJ2-3, the full variable domain is DGGITQSPKYLFRKEGQNVTLSCEQNLNHDAMYWYRQDPGQGLRLIYYSQIVNDFQKGDIAEGYSVSREKKESFPLTVTSAQKNPTAFYLCASTTNSGTGGSDTQYFGPGTRLTVL.

The sample holds a few counts of this clone. This chain joins TRBV30 and TRBJ1-2; D remains unclear. From germline, CDR1 is GTSNPN and CDR2 SVGIG (reference sequence). V shed 4 bases and J shed 9 bases, with 12 bases lying between them. CDR3 size: 11 residues. CDR3 region: CAWTIEARYTF. CDR3 in DNA: TGTGCCTGGACTATAGAGGCTCGCTACACCTTC.

This chain joins TRBV5-4 and TRBJ2-4; TRBD2 matches at 8 bases. CDR1 is SGHNT, CDR2 YYREEE, per germline (reference sequence). V was clipped by 4 bases and J by 4 bases; unmatched bases: 7. This CDR3 spans 15 amino acids. The CDR3 DNA sequence: TGTGCCAGCAGCCTAGAAAGACTAGCGAAAAACATTCAGTACTTC. This sequence encodes CASSLERLAKNIQYF.

Concerning this clone itself: The same CDR3 also results from other DNA sequences found in this sample. CDR3 DNA: TGTGCCTGGAGTGTAGGGACAGGGGTGTACGAGCAGTACTTC. Protein product: CAWSVGTGVYEQYF. V and J are TRBV30 and TRBJ2-7; 10 nucleotides match TRBD1. Per germline, CDR1 GTSNPN and CDR2 SVGIG (reference sequence). The length of the CDR3 is 14 residues. Unmatched junction bases numbered 3, after V lost 0 bases and J lost 4 bases.

This clone was found a few times. J is TRBJ1-5 and V is TRBV7-9, with 9 bases that match TRBD1. Trimming removed 4 bases from V and 5 bases from J; junction bases left unmatched: 3. The germline V gene has CDR1 SEHNR and CDR2 FQNEAQ (reference sequence). The CDR3 totals 14 residues. CDR3 protein: CASSSTGGDQPQHF. The CDR3 nucleotides read TGTGCCAGCAGCTCTACAGGGGGCGATCAGCCCCAGCATTTT.

In its sample, this clone was seen a few times. J is TRBJ1-4 and V is TRBV19, with no clear D. Trimming removed 3 bases from V and 3 bases from J, with 8 bases in between. The germline V gene encodes CDR1 LNHDA and CDR2 SQIVND (reference sequence). The CDR3 is 14 amino acids. CDR3 nucleotide sequence: TGTGCCAGTAGTATCCAGGAGTCTAATGAAAAACTGTTTTTT. Protein product: CASSIQESNEKLFF.

The V call is TRBV6-4, the J call TRBJ2-7, with 7 bases lining up with TRBD1. Per germline, CDR1 MRHNA and CDR2 SNTAGT. The CDR3 has 17 amino acids. Trimming cost V 5 bases and J 4 bases; bases outside gene matches: 17. The CDR3 protein is CASSSPTKRGQIYEQYF. CDR3 in DNA: TGTGCCAGCAGTTCTCCCACCAAAAGGGGACAGATATACGAGCAGTACTTC.

The V gene is TRBV7-9, the J gene TRBJ2-7; no reliable D call. CDR1 is SEHNR and CDR2 is FQNEAQ in the germline V gene (reference sequence). Trimming shortened V by 5 bases and J by 1 base, and 9 bases separated the two germline ends. The CDR3 loop spans 13 amino acids. The chain's CDR3 is CASSLTESYEQYF. Written as DNA, the CDR3 is TGTGCCAGCAGCCTGACTGAATCCTACGAGCAGTACTTC.

The V call is TRBV4-1, the J call TRBJ2-1; D perhaps matches TRBD2 (6 bases). This CDR3 is 17 amino acids long. The germline CDR1 and CDR2 sequences are MGHRA and YSYEKL. Trimming stripped 0 bases from V and 1 base from J, with 13 bases between. The CDR3 nucleotides are TGCGCCAGCAGCCAAGATAGTGGCGGGGATTCCTACAATGAGCAGTTCTTC. It yields the protein CASSQDSGGDSYNEQFF.

V is TRBV29-1 and J is TRBJ2-5, with 8 bases fitting TRBD2. The CDR3 has 15 residues. The germline CDR1 and CDR2 sequences are SQVTM and ANQGSEA. The V gene end was trimmed by 5 bases and the J gene end by 4 bases; junction bases not matched to a gene: 12. The CDR3 region is CSVFPSTGGVETQYF. The CDR3, as DNA: TGCAGCGTTTTCCCCTCTACCGGGGGGGTAGAGACCCAGTACTTC. Together with reference TRBV29-1 and TRBJ2-5, the CDR3 gives the full variable domain: SAVISQKPSRDICQRGTSLTIQCQVDSQVTMMFWYRQQPGQSLTLIATANQGSEATYESGFVIDKFPISRPNLTFSTLTVSNMSPEDSSIYLCSVFPSTGGVETQYFGPGTRLLVL.

V gene TRBV4-1 combines with J gene TRBJ1-1; maybe TRBD1 (5 bases). Trimming shortened V by 0 bases and J by 10 bases, and 15 bases separated the two germline ends. CDR1 and CDR2 (germline): MGHRA, YSYEKL. The CDR3 runs to 14 residues. The CDR3 reads CASSQDSLNGGAFF. In DNA form, the CDR3 reads TGCGCCAGCAGCCAAGATAGCCTCAACGGGGGAGCTTTCTTT.

In this sample, this clone turned up a few times. This rearrangement joins TRBV7-2 to TRBJ1-4, with TRBD1 identical over 7 bases. The CDR3 sequence is 15 residues long. CDR1 and CDR2 (germline): SGHTA, FQGNSA. Trimming at V came to 5 bases and at J to 3 bases, leaving 6 bases not matched to a gene. The CDR3 sequence: CASSPTGAANEKLFF. The DNA of the CDR3 is TGTGCCAGCAGCCCAACAGGGGCAGCTAATGAAAAACTGTTTTTT.

This clone was seen more than once but under ten times. The chain couples TRBV12-5 to TRBJ2-1, with 9 bases lining up with TRBD2. The CDR3 extends over 15 amino acids. From germline, CDR1 is LGHNT and CDR2 FRNRAP. Trimming cost V 5 bases and J 4 bases; bases outside gene matches: 6. This CDR3 is CASGKIAGVYNEQFF. CDR3 DNA: TGTGCTAGTGGTAAAATAGCGGGGGTTTACAATGAGCAGTTCTTC. The entire variable domain, with the rest obtained from reference TRBV12-5 and TRBJ2-1, is as follows: DARVTQTPRHKVTEMGQEVTMRCQPILGHNTVFWYRQTMMQGLELLAYFRNRAPLDDSGMPKDRFSAEMPDATLATLKIQPSEPRDSAVYFCASGKIAGVYNEQFFGPGTRLTVL.

This clone was counted a few times. The chain joins TRBV6-6 to TRBJ1-4, with TRBD1 as a possible D gene (6 bases). Trimming took 0 bases from V and 6 from J, leaving 11 bases between them. Germline lookup yields CDR1 MNHNY and CDR2 SVGAGI (reference sequence). CDR3 length equals 15 residues. The CDR3 reads CASSYSPDRDEKLFF. For the CDR3, the DNA is TGTGCCAGCAGTTACTCCCCGGACAGAGATGAAAAACTGTTTTTT.

V gene TRBV7-3 combines with J gene TRBJ2-2; D is uncertain. The length of the CDR3 is 13 residues. The V and J ends lost 5 bases and 6 bases respectively, with 10 bases between them. The V gene's germline CDR1 is SGHTA and CDR2 FQGTGA. The CDR3 loop reads CASSLPMSGELFF. CDR3 bases: TGTGCCAGCAGCCTCCCTATGTCCGGGGAGCTGTTTTTT.

The sample holds a few counts of this clone. J is TRBJ2-1 and V is TRBV7-6, with TRBD2 matching 7 bases. CDR1 is SGHVS, CDR2 FNYEAQ, per germline. V lost 3 bases to trimming and J lost 4 bases; unmatched junction nucleotides: 3. This CDR3 comprises 14 residues. The CDR3 sequence: CASSFSGAYNEQFF. DNA for the CDR3: TGTGCCAGCAGCTTCAGCGGGGCTTACAATGAGCAGTTCTTC.

This clone was picked up a small number of times. This rearrangement joins TRBV7-9 to TRBJ1-3, with 7 nucleotides matching TRBD1. Germline V gene sequence: CDR1 SEHNR, CDR2 FQNEAQ (reference sequence). The CDR3 is 15 amino acids. V shed 3 bases, J shed 2 bases, and the junction held 4 bases outside the gene matches. DNA of the CDR3: TGTGCCAGCAGCTTCGCACAGGGGACTGGAAACACCATATATTTT. Its protein product is CASSFAQGTGNTIYF.

V is TRBV7-9 and J is TRBJ1-1, with D possibly being TRBD1 (5 bases). V was shortened by 5 bases and J by 1 base, with 14 bases between the two germline ends. The V gene's germline CDR1 is SEHNR and CDR2 FQNEAQ (reference sequence). There are 15 residues in the CDR3. In DNA, the CDR3 is TGTGCCAGCAGCGCCCTCGGTGGGGGGAACACTGAAGCTTTCTTT. As protein: CASSALGGGNTEAFF.

Only a few counts were recorded for this clone. The rearrangement joins TRBV7-2 to TRBJ2-1; perhaps TRBD1 as D (6 bases). This CDR3 has 13 residues. Trimming left V 2 bases short and J 6 bases short, with 8 bases between. Germline V gene lookup returns CDR1 SGHTA and CDR2 FQGNSA. CDR3 amino acids: CASSLIRGNEQFF. CDR3 DNA: TGTGCCAGCAGCTTAATCAGGGGCAATGAGCAGTTCTTC.

The chain has TRBV27 and TRBJ1-1, with 7 positions matching TRBD1. The V gene end was trimmed by 3 bases and the J gene end by 4 bases; junction bases not matched to a gene: 2. Germline values: CDR1 MNHEY, CDR2 SMNVEV (reference sequence). The CDR3 extends over 13 amino acids. CDR3 coding DNA: TGTGCCAGCAGTTTCTACAGGGGCACTGAAGCTTTCTTT. Its translation: CASSFYRGTEAFF.

The table lists this clone with a few counts. Other DNA variants within this sample encode the same CDR3. This chain joins TRBV6-5 and TRBJ2-3; D is ambiguous. With 6 bases removed from V and 0 bases from J, the gap between germline ends came to 4 bases. Germline V gene lookup returns CDR1 MNHEY and CDR2 SVGAGI. This CDR3 contains 12 residues. The CDR3 is CASRTSTDTQYF. DNA for the CDR3: TGTGCCAGCAGAACTAGCACAGATACGCAGTATTTT.

As for this clone: The sample has other DNA sequences that encode this CDR3 too. J is TRBJ2-2 and V is TRBV5-1; no definite D call. Trimming removed 1 base at V and 0 bases at J, with 7 bases between. This CDR3 region has 15 residues. Germline assignment: CDR1 SGHRS and CDR2 YFSETQ. CDR3 amino acids: CASSLQGANTGELFF. The CDR3, as DNA: TGCGCCAGCAGCTTGCAAGGCGCGAACACCGGGGAGCTGTTTTTT.

This clone appeared a few times. The rearrangement uses TRBV10-3 and TRBJ2-3; TRBD2 matches at 8 bases. V shed 10 bases, J shed 1 base, and the junction held 7 bases outside the gene matches. This CDR3 contains 14 residues. Germline loops: CDR1 ENHRY, CDR2 SYGVKD. CDR3 sequence reads: CATSRGGRTDTQYF. CDR3 nucleotide sequence: TGTGCCACCTCTCGGGGGGGCCGCACAGATACGCAGTATTTT.